The 29 T cell receptor beta chains given below trace back to one sample, sequenced in a study of T cell responses to AZD1222 COVID-19 vaccine. Profiled with immunoSEQ multiplex PCR; TCRdb holds only in-frame clones, not every one. The table shows approximately 140,000 clones, with more than 90% occurring only once. Sequenced here: peripheral blood, sampled 28 days after the second AZD1222 dose. Source of these receptors: an adult who received the AZD1222 COVID-19 vaccine.

The rearrangement joins TRBV10-1 to TRBJ2-3; 7 bases fit TRBD1. The CDR3 runs 16 residues. The junction had 5 bases not matched to a gene; V was cut back by 0 bases and J by 2 bases. Germline V gene sequence: CDR1 WNHNN, CDR2 SYGVQD (reference sequence). As DNA, the CDR3 is TGCGCCAGCAGTGAGTCGAGGGGGCGATTCACAGATACGCAGTATTTT. This codes for CASSESRGRFTDTQYF.

The gene calls are TRBV9 and TRBJ2-1, with D hard to call. The V end was cut by 5 bases, the J end by 5 bases, with 14 bases between. The CDR3 consists of 14 residues. Germline V lookup: CDR1 SGDLS, CDR2 YYNGEE. Here the CDR3 DNA reads TGTGCCAGCAGTGGCCGGGCCAACGACAATGAGCAGTTCTTC. Its translation: CASSGRANDNEQFF.

The chain uses TRBV30 and TRBJ1-2; TRBD1 is a possible D gene (5 bases). The CDR3 loop spans 13 amino acids. V shed 4 bases and J shed 4 bases, with 13 bases lying between them. Germline V lookup: CDR1 GTSNPN, CDR2 SVGIG (reference sequence). The CDR3 DNA reads as TGTGCCTGGATGAGGCAGGGCTTCTATGGCTACACCTTC. Amino acid sequence: CAWMRQGFYGYTF.

This rearrangement joins TRBV5-6 to TRBJ2-7, with D unresolved. The V gene's germline CDR1 is SGHDT and CDR2 YYEEEE. Trimming took 0 bases from V and 5 from J, leaving 12 bases between them. CDR3 length: 14 residues. The CDR3 is CASSLDLYQDEQYF. CDR3 DNA sequence: TGTGCCAGCAGCTTGGATTTGTATCAGGACGAGCAGTACTTC. Full variable domain (remainder filled in from reference TRBV5-6 and TRBJ2-7): DAGVTQSPTHLIKTRGQQVTLRCSPKSGHDTVSWYQQALGQGPQFIFQYYEEEERQRGNFPDRFSGHQFPNYSSELNVNALLLGDSALYLCASSLDLYQDEQYFGPGTRLTVT.

For the CDR3, the DNA is TGTGCCAGCAACCGGGCGGACAGGTATAGCAATCAGCCCCAGCATTTT. Protein: CASNRADRYSNQPQHF. The chain employs TRBV3-1 (or the pseudogene TRBV3-2) and TRBJ1-5, with TRBD1 identical over 7 bases. CDR1 and CDR2 (germline): LGHDT, YNNKEL (reference sequence). V dropped 7 bases and J dropped 0; count of bases not matched to a gene: 9. This CDR3 has 16 residues.

The V call is TRBV6-5, the J call TRBJ1-2; 8 bases are a match to TRBD1. Losses at the gene ends were 6 bases for V and 3 bases for J; bases not matched to a gene: 6. Germline-derived CDR1 and CDR2 are MNHEY and SVGAGI. The CDR3 length is 14 residues. The DNA of the CDR3 is TGTGCCAGCAGAAGCGGACAGGGAGACTATGGCTACACCTTC. Translation gives CASRSGQGDYGYTF.

The rearrangement uses TRBV2 and TRBJ2-2; 11 nucleotides line up with TRBD1. Losses at the gene ends were 6 bases for V and 4 bases for J; bases not matched to a gene: 4. The V gene's germline CDR1 is SNHLY and CDR2 FYNNEI. The CDR3 extends over 15 amino acids. The CDR3 is CASRGDRGATGELFF. The CDR3 bases are TGTGCCAGCAGGGGGGACAGGGGGGCCACCGGGGAGCTGTTTTTT. Full variable domain (outside the CDR3, taken from reference TRBV2 and TRBJ2-2): EPEVTQTPSHQVTQMGQEVILRCVPISNHLYFYWYRQILGQKVEFLVSFYNNEISEKSEIFDDQFSVERPDGSNFTLKIRSTKLEDSAMYFCASRGDRGATGELFFGEGSRLTVL.

The chain links TRBV18 to TRBJ1-2; tentative D call: TRBD1 (6 bases). The germline V gene encodes CDR1 KGHSH and CDR2 LQKENI. The CDR3 totals 14 residues. Trimming left V 3 bases short and J 7 bases short, with 15 bases between. This CDR3 is CASSPVGADSGYTF. The CDR3 coding sequence is TGTGCCAGCTCACCCGTGGGGGCGGACAGTGGCTACACCTTC.

J is TRBJ1-3 and V is TRBV10-3; D gene unclear. Trimming took 0 bases from V and 11 from J, leaving 5 bases between them. This CDR3 region has 11 residues. The germline V gene encodes CDR1 ENHRY and CDR2 SYGVKD. The CDR3 bases are TGTGCCATCAGTGAGTCTTCCCCCATATATTTT. Translated: CAISESSPIYF.

The V and J genes are TRBV5-5 and TRBJ1-1, with 7 positions matching TRBD1. CDR1 is SGHKS, CDR2 YYEKEE, per germline (reference sequence). The CDR3 covers 16 residues. J was trimmed by 0 bases and V by 4 bases; bases with no gene match: 9. CDR3 residues: CASSMAGTGVNTEAFF. CDR3 coding DNA: TGTGCCAGCAGCATGGCGGGAACAGGGGTGAACACTGAAGCTTTCTTT.

This rearrangement joins TRBV5-1 to TRBJ2-3, with TRBD2 identical over 12 bases. The germline gives CDR1 SGHRS, CDR2 YFSETQ. The ends lost 4 bases at V and 3 bases at J; junction bases unmatched: 6. This CDR3 region has 16 residues. The CDR3 sequence: CASSPTTSGSTDTQYF. The CDR3 region has the DNA TGCGCCAGCAGCCCAACGACTAGCGGGAGTACAGATACGCAGTATTTT.

V usage is TRBV27 and J usage is TRBJ2-1; 9 nucleotides match TRBD1. Losses at the gene ends were 5 bases for V and 5 bases for J; bases not matched to a gene: 7. The germline CDR1 and CDR2 sequences are MNHEY and SMNVEV (reference sequence). This CDR3 has 15 amino acids. CDR3 coding DNA: TGTGCCAGCAGTCCCTGGACAGGGGTAAACAATGAGCAGTTCTTC. Protein: CASSPWTGVNNEQFF.

This chain links TRBV7-8 with TRBJ1-5, with D perhaps TRBD1 (6 bases). The CDR3 runs 15 residues. Germline V gene sequence: CDR1 SGHVS, CDR2 FQNEAQ. The ends were cut back, 1 base at V and 1 base at J, with 8 bases in the middle. The CDR3 nucleotides are TGTGCCAGCAGCTTAGTGACAGGAAGCAATCAGCCCCAGCATTTT. Its protein product is CASSLVTGSNQPQHF.

J is TRBJ2-5 and V is TRBV7-2, with 13 nucleotides matching TRBD2. CDR3 size: 15 residues. V dropped 5 bases and J dropped 5; count of bases not matched to a gene: 5. Germline CDR1 and CDR2: SGHTA and FQGNSA. CDR3 DNA sequence: TGTGCCAGCAGCCTGGGACTAGCGGGATGGGAGACCCAGTACTTC. Protein product: CASSLGLAGWETQYF.

Only one count was recorded for this clone. This chain's CDR3 is CASSFGQGTAGNTIYF. DNA of the CDR3: TGCGCCAGCAGCTTTGGACAGGGAACGGCTGGAAACACCATATATTTT. This chain uses TRBV5-1 with TRBJ1-3; 8 nucleotides agree with TRBD1. The V and J ends lost 2 bases and 2 bases, in that order; junction bases with no gene match: 6. The CDR3 contains 16 residues. Germline V gene sequence: CDR1 SGHRS, CDR2 YFSETQ.

A word on this clone: The limits of the CDR3 on the DNA are not certain, so only TCRdb's listed CDR3 is given. The gene calls are TRBV2 and TRBJ1-5; TRBD1, the table's D call, was not compared with the DNA. Germline V CDR1 and CDR2: SNHLY, FYNNEI. The CDR3 numbers 12 amino acids, ends counted. The CDR3 here is CASSVAGGASDF.

The chain is built from TRBV27 and TRBJ2-1; D may correspond to TRBD1 or TRBD2 (5 bases each). V lost 0 bases to trimming and J lost 2 bases, with 11 bases between them. Germline CDR1 is MNHEY and CDR2 is SMNVEV (reference sequence). There are 16 residues in the CDR3. The CDR3 coding sequence is TGTGCCAGCAGTTTATCGGGGGACGGACCCTACAATGAGCAGTTCTTC. Amino acid sequence: CASSLSGDGPYNEQFF.

This clone was found once. V and J are TRBV27 and TRBJ1-1, with D perhaps TRBD1 (5 bases). The CDR3 loop spans 13 amino acids. V lost 5 bases to trimming and J lost 8 bases, with 15 bases between them. Germline V lookup: CDR1 MNHEY, CDR2 SMNVEV (reference sequence). CDR3 sequence (DNA): TGTGCCAGCAGTACACCCCTGGGGCAGGAAGCTTTCTTT. It encodes CASSTPLGQEAFF.

The chain combines TRBV3-1 (or the pseudogene TRBV3-2) with TRBJ2-3, with 7 bases that match TRBD2. Germline CDR1 is LGHDT and CDR2 is YNNKEL (reference sequence). V dropped 10 bases and J dropped 7; count of bases not matched to a gene: 11. The CDR3 covers 13 residues. Here the CDR3 reads CATEGIAGNTQYF. The CDR3 DNA follows: TGTGCCACCGAGGGGATAGCGGGTAATACGCAGTATTTT.

This clone was detected once. The chain couples TRBV2 to TRBJ2-7, with 7 bases aligning to TRBD2. CDR1 and CDR2 (germline): SNHLY, FYNNEI. This CDR3 is 13 amino acids long. The V and J ends lost 5 bases and 6 bases, in that order; junction bases with no gene match: 7. The chain's CDR3 is CASSPYGGGEQYF. As DNA, the CDR3 is TGTGCCAGCAGTCCCTATGGCGGGGGCGAGCAGTACTTC.

The chain joins TRBV6-5 to TRBJ1-3, with TRBD1 matching over 7 bases. CDR1 and CDR2 from the germline V gene are MNHEY and SVGAGI. Germline trimming cut 3 bases from V and 1 base from J; bases unmatched to any gene: 6. The CDR3 length is 16 residues. CDR3 sequence: CASSYSTGVSGNTIYF. The CDR3 nucleotides read TGTGCCAGCAGTTATTCCACAGGGGTATCTGGAAACACCATATATTTT.

V usage is TRBV13 and J usage is TRBJ2-7; no clear D. The CDR3 is 11 amino acids. From germline, CDR1 is PRHDT and CDR2 FYEKMQ (reference sequence). V lost 3 bases to trimming and J lost 6 bases, with 6 bases between them. The DNA for the CDR3 is TGTGCCAGCAGCTTGGGCCTCGAGCAGTACTTC. As protein: CASSLGLEQYF.

The sample holds one count of this clone. This chain uses TRBV29-1 with TRBJ1-1; D perhaps matches TRBD1 (5 bases). Per the germline V gene, CDR1 is SQVTM and CDR2 is ANQGSEA. The CDR3 extends over 12 amino acids. The V end was cut by 8 bases, the J end by 4 bases, with 14 bases between. The CDR3 DNA follows: TGCAGCTCGGGACGTTCAGGCACTGAAGCTTTCTTT. As protein: CSSGRSGTEAFF. The full variable domain, in which reference TRBV29-1 and TRBJ1-1 provide the parts outside the CDR3, is SAVISQKPSRDICQRGTSLTIQCQVDSQVTMMFWYRQQPGQSLTLIATANQGSEATYESGFVIDKFPISRPNLTFSTLTVSNMSPEDSSIYLCSSGRSGTEAFFGQGTRLTVV.

This clone occurred a few times. The chain is built from TRBV15 and TRBJ1-5, with no clear D. The V gene lost 0 bases and the J gene lost 3 bases, with 9 bases spanning the gap. Germline V gene lookup returns CDR1 LNHNV and CDR2 YYDKDF (reference sequence). The CDR3 length is 15 residues. CDR3 loop: CATSREEQINQPQHF. In DNA form, the CDR3 reads TGTGCCACCAGCAGAGAGGAGCAGATCAATCAGCCCCAGCATTTT.

This chain links TRBV6-6 with TRBJ1-5; 8 nucleotides line up with TRBD1. In germline, CDR1 is MNHNY, CDR2 SVGAGI (reference sequence). The CDR3 has 15 residues. The junction had 7 bases not matched to a gene; V was cut back by 5 bases and J by 4 bases. The CDR3 here is CASSHGDRGNQPQHF. As DNA, the CDR3 is TGTGCCAGCAGTCATGGAGACAGGGGAAATCAGCCCCAGCATTTT.

The chain links TRBV5-4 to TRBJ2-1, with TRBD2 matching over 9 bases. CDR1 is SGHNT, CDR2 YYREEE, per germline (reference sequence). The CDR3 consists of 15 residues. V dropped 2 bases and J dropped 5; count of bases not matched to a gene: 5. In nucleotides, the CDR3 is TGTGCCAGCAGCTTTCAGTCTAGCGGGAACAATGAGCAGTTCTTC. This gives the protein CASSFQSSGNNEQFF.

The J gene is TRBJ2-5, the V gene TRBV2, with 15 bases fitting TRBD2. The germline CDR1 and CDR2 sequences are SNHLY and FYNNEI. This CDR3 has 18 residues. The V gene end was trimmed by 2 bases and the J gene end by 6 bases; junction bases not matched to a gene: 10. The CDR3 is CASSEMGLAGGLTKTQYF. The CDR3 nucleotides read TGTGCCAGCAGTGAAATGGGACTAGCGGGAGGTCTTACGAAGACCCAGTACTTC.

V usage is TRBV6-5 and J usage is TRBJ2-3, with no clear D. The V end lost 5 bases, the J end lost 2 bases, and 2 bases lay between the germline ends. Germline V CDR1 and CDR2: MNHEY, SVGAGI. This CDR3 is built from 11 residues. In DNA, the CDR3 is TGTGCCAGCAGTAACACAGATACGCAGTATTTT. Amino acid sequence: CASSNTDTQYF.

The chain is built from TRBV4-2 and TRBJ2-3; 9 bases agree with TRBD1. After removal of 3 bases from V and 5 bases from J, the junction contained 6 bases not matched to a gene. The germline gives CDR1 LGHNA, CDR2 YNFKEQ. The CDR3 contains 15 residues. CDR3 region: CASSHQQGAKDTQYF. The CDR3 DNA is TGTGCCAGCAGCCACCAACAGGGGGCAAAAGATACGCAGTATTTT.